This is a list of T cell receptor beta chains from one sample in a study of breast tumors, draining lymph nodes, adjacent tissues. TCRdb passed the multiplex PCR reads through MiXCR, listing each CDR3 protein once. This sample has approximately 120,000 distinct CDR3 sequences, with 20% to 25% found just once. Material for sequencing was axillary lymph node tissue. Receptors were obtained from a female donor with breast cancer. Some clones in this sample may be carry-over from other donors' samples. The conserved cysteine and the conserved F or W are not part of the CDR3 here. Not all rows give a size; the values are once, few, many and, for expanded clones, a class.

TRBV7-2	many	ASTRGSNQPQH
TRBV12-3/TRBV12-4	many	ASSLGTSSTDTQY
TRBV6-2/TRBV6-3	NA	ASTDFGAINTGELF
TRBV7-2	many	ASSLRWTSGNEQY
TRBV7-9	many	ASSPSGSSYNEQF
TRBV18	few	ASSPSALSSGANVLT
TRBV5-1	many	ASSFKTGTSAYNEQF
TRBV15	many	ATSSRSLTPYNEQF
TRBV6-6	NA	ASRRLAEITDTQY
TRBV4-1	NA	ASSQDRYAGGSNQPQH
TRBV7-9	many	ASSRRDRVDSPLH
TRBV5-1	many	ASSMDGAETQY
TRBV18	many	ASSPPNQPQH
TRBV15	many	ATSRDVETQY
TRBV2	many	ASTQATSGSTYEQY
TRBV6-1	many	ASSEEVYEQY
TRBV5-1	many	ASTPSGSAGETQY
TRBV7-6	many	ASSLQATNEKLF
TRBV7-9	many	ASSLVTGGEAEQF
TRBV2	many	ASSPRQILEQY
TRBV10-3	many	AATSGSLTGELF
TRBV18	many	ASSGPDHGYT
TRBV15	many	ATSRDWGGPEKLF
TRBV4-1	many	ASSQVSNVVLTQY
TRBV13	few	ASSLGAMGGGDEQF
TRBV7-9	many	ASSPEAAVGFEQF
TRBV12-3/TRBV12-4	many	ASSLNRINEQY
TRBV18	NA	ASSPSSYSEQF
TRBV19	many	ASRGTSDTGELF
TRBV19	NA	ASRAGSDRVGDYGYT
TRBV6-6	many	ASSYSAPGTSGMVDTQY
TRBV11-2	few	ASSSGGLGNEQF
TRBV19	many	ASTLRSQGGDQPQH
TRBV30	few	AWSAGSNQPQH
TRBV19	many	ASSHGRRVETQY
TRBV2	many	ASRTGLAEPPAF
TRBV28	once	ASKEINTDTQY
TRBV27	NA	ASRSSATNEKLF
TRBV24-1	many	ATSGVGADYEQY
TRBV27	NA	ASRGLAGGLETQY
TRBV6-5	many	ASLRAGATDTQY
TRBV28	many	ASSILRGSGYPLF
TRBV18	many	ASSPATGEGTQY
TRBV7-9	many	ASRTAGTRNGRDTQY
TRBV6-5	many	ASSPSANSFHSPLH
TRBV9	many	ASSPARAGVGTSTDTQY
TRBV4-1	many	ASSPSGGRSYEQY
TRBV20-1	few	SATGTDLSKNIQY
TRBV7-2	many	ASSLVPVRSDTQY
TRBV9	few	ASSVRGAYERY
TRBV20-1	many	SARWATNEKLF
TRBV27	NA	ASSSLSSSENL
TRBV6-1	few	ASSDRSWEEQY
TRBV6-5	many	ASSYSLAGAYEQY